This is a list of T cell receptor beta chains from one sample in a study of blood T cell repertoires in COVID-19. Clones were sequenced by immunoSEQ multiplex PCR, and TCRdb holds only the in-frame ones, with some missing. In the table there are 50,000 to 65,000 clones, about 86% of which are singletons. The sample was peripheral blood. The origin of the receptors is a man aged 60 to 69 with acute or convalescent COVID-19. Each CDR3 is given with its conserved first and last residue. Clone size is not always given. Where it is, it says once, few, many or a class for expanded clones.

j_gene | v_gene | abundance | CDR3aa
TRBJ2-1 | TRBV29-1 | - | CSVGSGRGYRSSYNEQFF
TRBJ1-2 | TRBV6-5 | - | CASSRGGGFYTF
TRBJ1-5 | TRBV6-5 | - | CAPRGRGSTQPQHF
TRBJ2-1 | TRBV28 | - | CASSLFPAGVAHNEQFF
TRBJ2-2 | TRBV7-6 | - | CASSLELAANTGELFF
TRBJ1-1 | TRBV30 | - | CALLQPGTEAFF
TRBJ2-1 | TRBV4-1 | - | CASSQGLTRFDEQFF
TRBJ2-2 | TRBV9 | - | CASSARQGGQSPITGELFF
TRBJ1-2 | TRBV25-1 | - | CASTGGFRYTF
TRBJ2-7 | TRBV6-5 | - | CASSLDSEQYF
TRBJ1-2 | TRBV28 | - | CASSTRTGGYGYTF
TRBJ2-7 | TRBV6-1 | - | CASSEAFSSEQYF
TRBJ2-7 | TRBV14 | once | CASEAGQGSSHEQYF
TRBJ1-1 | TRBV29-1 | - | CSVEYSPNTEAFF
TRBJ2-5 | TRBV28 | - | CASSLEMNSGETQYF
TRBJ2-1 | TRBV3-1/TRBV3-2 | - | CASSQDTLAGSEQFF
TRBJ2-1 | TRBV29-1 | - | CSVGSSNFPQQFF
TRBJ1-3 | TRBV20-1 | - | CSAKSGNTIYF
TRBJ1-2 | TRBV6-1 | once | CASSENKYGYTF
TRBJ1-2 | TRBV27 | - | CASSPSPSVGYTF
TRBJ2-2 | TRBV11-2 | - | CASSSSGTPGTGELFF
TRBJ1-1 | TRBV5-3 | - | CARSLRREQEEAEAFF
TRBJ2-1 | TRBV5-1 | once | CASSLVLAGVHEQFF
TRBJ2-3 | TRBV4-1 | - | CASSQETSTDTQYF
TRBJ1-1 | TRBV5-8 | - | CASSLHSWDRGSKAFF
TRBJ2-1 | TRBV5-4 | - | CASSLGGSGTAYNEQFF
TRBJ2-4 | TRBV5-5 | - | CASSSTGTGEIQYF
TRBJ1-2 | TRBV28 | - | CASTQVAYYGYTF
TRBJ2-1 | TRBV7-2 | - | CASSLGAGGDEQFF
TRBJ1-5 | TRBV9 | - | CASSARTGSNQPQHF
TRBJ1-1 | TRBV28 | once | CASSFLDKTLKPIAAFF
TRBJ2-7 | TRBV28 | few | CASSLGRGPSYEQYF
TRBJ2-2 | TRBV7-2 | - | CASSLQFNTGELFF
TRBJ2-3 | TRBV30 | - | CAWRGDYTQYF
TRBJ2-3 | TRBV5-3 | - | CARSLIHGGPSTDTQYF
TRBJ2-1 | TRBV5-1 | - | CASSLEDRRYNEQFF
TRBJ2-2 | TRBV5-1 | - | CASSGDSAGELFF
TRBJ2-1 | TRBV7-7 | - | CASSSSNSTRGDYRTNEQFF
TRBJ2-5 | TRBV19 | - | CASSIRLQETQYF
TRBJ2-5 | TRBV7-8 | - | CASSRGLAGSGTQYF